Given below is one T cell receptor beta chain in context. Its specificity is not known. Primers included in the PCR were 60 Vbeta and 13 Jbeta primers. Assay: immunoSEQ multiplex PCR; the TCRdb copy retains only in-frame clones and omits some. The sample holds about 120,000 clones; 74% are singletons and the top ten take just over 2%. The record originates from a study of cytomegalovirus exposure and HLA in healthy donors. Overall study findings and caveats: Productive status was seen about 87% or about 30% of the time for most TCR beta V segments in an earlier analysis.

CDR1 and CDR2 (germline): SGDLS, YYNGEE. V was clipped by 0 bases and J by 1 base; unmatched bases: 6. The CDR3 runs to 17 residues. V and J are TRBV9 and TRBJ2-5; TRBD2 matches 10 bases. The clonotype originates from a human donor in good health. Sequencing was carried out using PBMCs. The CDR3 sequence: CASSVGGSGGFQETQYF. The DNA of the CDR3 is TGTGCCAGCAGCGTAGGCGGTAGCGGGGGGTTCCAAGAGACCCAGTACTTC.